The 20 T cell receptor beta chains below were found in one sample sequenced in a study of cytomegalovirus exposure and HLA in healthy donors. With 60 Vbeta and 13 Jbeta primers, the PCR was carried out. Sequencing used immunoSEQ multiplex PCR; TCRdb keeps in-frame clones, though not all of them. In the table there are about 140,000 clones, 70% to 85% of which are singletons. Sequenced sample: PBMCs. The receptor source for this set is a man aged 35 to 55 in good health and CMV-seropositive.

The J gene is TRBJ2-3, the V gene TRBV6-5; D gene unclear. The ends were cut back, 0 bases at V and 3 bases at J, with 10 bases in the middle. The CDR3 is made up of 15 amino acids. Germline assignment: CDR1 MNHEY and CDR2 SVGAGI. The CDR3 protein is CASSYSADSTDTQYF. The DNA for the CDR3 is TGTGCCAGCAGTTACTCCGCGGATTCAACAGATACGCAGTATTTT.

This sequence joins TRBV19 and TRBJ2-1; TRBD2 matches at 13 bases. The CDR3 contains 15 residues. CDR1 and CDR2 from the germline V gene are LNHDA and SQIVND (reference sequence). J was trimmed by 10 bases and V by 5 bases; bases with no gene match: 8. The CDR3: CASSGTSGISDEQFF. The CDR3, as DNA: TGTGCCAGTAGTGGGACTAGCGGGATTAGCGACGAGCAGTTCTTC. The whole variable domain, filled in from reference TRBV19 and TRBJ2-1, reads DGGITQSPKYLFRKEGQNVTLSCEQNLNHDAMYWYRQDPGQGLRLIYYSQIVNDFQKGDIAEGYSVSREKKESFPLTVTSAQKNPTAFYLCASSGTSGISDEQFFGPGTRLTVL.

This chain links TRBV19 with TRBJ1-1; TRBD1 matches 9 bases. CDR3 size: 14 residues. CDR1 and CDR2 from the germline V gene are LNHDA and SQIVND (reference sequence). Germline trimming cut 3 bases from V and 3 bases from J; bases unmatched to any gene: 2. The CDR3 protein is CASSMTGGYTEAFF. CDR3 coding DNA: TGTGCCAGTAGTATGACAGGGGGGTACACTGAAGCTTTCTTT.

The J gene is TRBJ2-1, the V gene TRBV11-3; D might be TRBD1 (6 bases). The CDR3 sequence is 15 residues long. Germline CDR1 is SGHNT and CDR2 is YENEEA. The V and J ends lost 1 base and 9 bases respectively, with 16 bases between them. The CDR3 spells CASSLGSGTSAEQFF. In nucleotides, the CDR3 is TGTGCCAGCAGCTTAGGTTCAGGGACATCGGCTGAGCAGTTCTTC.

The J gene is TRBJ1-1, the V gene TRBV28; the D is unclear. The CDR3 runs to 14 residues. Germline V gene lookup returns CDR1 MDHEN and CDR2 SYDVKM. V was shortened by 5 bases and J by 1 base, with 11 bases between the two germline ends. The DNA for the CDR3 is TGTGCCAGCAGTCTCCCGAGGAAGAACACTGAAGCTTTCTTT. This translates into CASSLPRKNTEAFF. The full variable domain, rest sourced from reference TRBV28 and TRBJ1-1, is DVKVTQSSRYLVKRTGEKVFLECVQDMDHENMFWYRQDPGLGLRLIYFSYDVKMKEKGDIPEGYSVSREKKERFSLILESASTNQTSMYLCASSLPRKNTEAFFGQGTRLTVV.

The chain links TRBV14 to TRBJ1-1; a possible D gene is TRBD1 (6 bases). Germline V lookup: CDR1 SGHDN, CDR2 FVKESK. CDR3 length equals 15 residues. Between the trimmed V and J ends, which lost 0 bases and 6 bases, there was a span of 14 bases. CDR3 bases: TGTGCCAGCAGCCAAGAGATACAGGGAACGTCTGAAGCTTTCTTT. Translation: CASSQEIQGTSEAFF.

The rearrangement links TRBV5-6 to TRBJ1-3; no clear D gene. CDR1 is SGHDT and CDR2 is YYEEEE in the germline V gene. The CDR3 consists of 13 residues. V was pared by 6 bases and J by 0 bases, with 7 bases between. CDR3 loop: CASTRVSGNTIYF. The CDR3 DNA sequence: TGTGCCAGCACTCGCGTCTCTGGAAACACCATATATTTT.

The CDR3 protein is CASSLTLGLAGSYNEQFF. The CDR3 DNA is TGTGCCAGCAGCTTAACCTTAGGACTAGCGGGATCCTACAATGAGCAGTTCTTC. This chain uses TRBV7-9 with TRBJ2-1; 12 bases match TRBD2. Per the germline V gene, CDR1 is SEHNR and CDR2 is FQNEAQ (reference sequence). The CDR3 loop spans 18 amino acids. J was trimmed by 1 base and V by 2 bases; bases with no gene match: 6.

The J gene is TRBJ2-3, the V gene TRBV25-1; 7 nucleotides line up with TRBD2. CDR1 and CDR2 from the germline V gene are MGHDK and SYGVNS. The V segment lost 3 bases and the J segment 1 base; nucleotides outside the gene matches: 4. The CDR3 has 15 amino acids. The CDR3, as DNA: TGTGCCAGCAGTGATAGGAGCGGGGGCACAGATACGCAGTATTTT. Protein: CASSDRSGGTDTQYF.

The chain has TRBV5-1 and TRBJ1-2, with no clear D. Germline values: CDR1 SGHRS, CDR2 YFSETQ. CDR3 size: 13 residues. The ends were cut back, 0 bases at V and 8 bases at J, with 11 bases in the middle. The CDR3 DNA is TGCGCCAGCAGCTTGGACACGGGGTTCGGCTACACCTTC. It is translated as CASSLDTGFGYTF.

The rearrangement joins TRBV4-1 to TRBJ2-3; D perhaps matches TRBD2 (6 bases). Trimming cost V 0 bases and J 6 bases, with 13 bases left between them. CDR3 length: 15 amino acids. In germline, CDR1 is MGHRA, CDR2 YSYEKL. This CDR3 reads CASSQESGVGDTQYF. CDR3 DNA sequence: TGCGCCAGCAGCCAAGAATCGGGAGTAGGGGATACGCAGTATTTT.

The rearrangement uses TRBV2 and TRBJ2-1; 11 nucleotides match TRBD2. Germline CDR1 reads SNHLY; CDR2 reads FYNNEI. V was pared by 8 bases and J by 6 bases, with 9 bases of the junction left unmatched. The CDR3 is 15 residues long. CDR3 nucleotides: TGTGCCAGCCTCCAACTAGCGGGGGTTGGCAATGAGCAGTTCTTC. Encoded protein: CASLQLAGVGNEQFF. The whole variable domain, filled in from reference TRBV2 and TRBJ2-1, reads EPEVTQTPSHQVTQMGQEVILRCVPISNHLYFYWYRQILGQKVEFLVSFYNNEISEKSEIFDDQFSVERPDGSNFTLKIRSTKLEDSAMYFCASLQLAGVGNEQFFGPGTRLTVL.

The CDR3 coding sequence is TGTGCCAGCAGTGCCCCCGGGACAGGGACGCATGGCTACACCTTC. Encoded protein: CASSAPGTGTHGYTF. This rearrangement joins TRBV28 to TRBJ1-2, with 9 bases identical to TRBD1. The germline V gene has CDR1 MDHEN and CDR2 SYDVKM. This CDR3 is 15 amino acids long. V trimming: 5 bases; J trimming: 6 bases; junction bases outside the gene matches: 10.

The chain recombines TRBV7-9 with TRBJ2-7; 7 positions match TRBD2. V lost 1 base, J lost 4 bases, and 7 bases stayed unmatched. Germline V lookup: CDR1 SEHNR, CDR2 FQNEAQ (reference sequence). This CDR3 comprises 15 residues. CDR3 protein: CASSLVGLGLYEQYF. For the CDR3, the DNA is TGTGCCAGCAGCTTAGTTGGACTAGGCCTATACGAGCAGTACTTC.

CDR3 bases: TGTGCCAGTTACAGGGGCACTGAAGCTTTCTTT. It specifies CASYRGTEAFF. The chain uses TRBV19 and TRBJ1-1; the match to TRBD1 covers 7 bases. This CDR3 spans 11 amino acids. V was pared by 8 bases and J by 4 bases, with 1 base of the junction left unmatched. Germline V gives CDR1 LNHDA, CDR2 SQIVND (reference sequence).

This rearrangement joins TRBV5-1 to TRBJ1-6; no reliable D call. The CDR3 length is 15 residues. The germline V gene has CDR1 SGHRS and CDR2 YFSETQ. Deletions cut 1 base from V and 5 bases from J, with 10 bases between. CDR3 nucleotide sequence: TGCGCCAGCAGCTTGCGAGTGGGAGATAATTCACCCCTCCACTTT. Translated, it gives CASSLRVGDNSPLHF.

The chain joins TRBV6-6 to TRBJ2-7; 7 bases fit TRBD2. The CDR3 contains 11 residues. Unmatched junction bases numbered 4, after V lost 8 bases and J lost 6 bases. Germline V gene data show CDR1 as MNHNY and CDR2 as SVGAGI (reference sequence). The chain's CDR3 is CASCLAAEQYF. CDR3 DNA sequence: TGTGCCAGCTGCCTAGCGGCCGAGCAGTACTTC.

The J gene is TRBJ2-1, the V gene TRBV5-1; D uncertain. The V and J ends lost 0 bases and 5 bases respectively, with 12 bases between them. Germline V gene sequence: CDR1 SGHRS, CDR2 YFSETQ. The CDR3 has 15 amino acids. The CDR3 nucleotides read TGCGCCAGCAGCTTGGAACTCCAACCGCACAATGAGCAGTTCTTC. It encodes CASSLELQPHNEQFF.

The V and J genes are TRBV18 and TRBJ1-2; D gene ambiguous. The CDR3 totals 17 residues. V lost 6 bases to trimming and J lost 0 bases, with 20 bases between them. Germline V lookup: CDR1 KGHSH, CDR2 LQKENI. CDR3 nucleotide sequence: TGTGCCAGCTCCCAGCTTGGTCCGGGTCAAGCTAACTATGGCTACACCTTC. Translation: CASSQLGPGQANYGYTF. Combining the CDR3 with reference TRBV18 and TRBJ1-2 gives the whole variable domain NAGVMQNPRHLVRRRGQEARLRCSPMKGHSHVYWYRQLPEEGLKFMVYLQKENIIDESGMPKERFSAEFPKEGPSILRIQQVVRGDSAAYFCASSQLGPGQANYGYTFGSGTRLTVV.

This clone was detected once. V is TRBV29-1 and J is TRBJ2-3, with 13 bases identical to TRBD2. Germline V CDR1 and CDR2: SQVTM, ANQGSEA. With 7 bases clipped from V and 11 bases from J, the junction kept 12 bases outside the gene matches. CDR3 size: 14 residues. This CDR3 is CSGAGTSGTRRQYF. For the CDR3, the DNA is TGCAGCGGGGCCGGGACTAGCGGGACCCGGCGGCAGTATTTT.